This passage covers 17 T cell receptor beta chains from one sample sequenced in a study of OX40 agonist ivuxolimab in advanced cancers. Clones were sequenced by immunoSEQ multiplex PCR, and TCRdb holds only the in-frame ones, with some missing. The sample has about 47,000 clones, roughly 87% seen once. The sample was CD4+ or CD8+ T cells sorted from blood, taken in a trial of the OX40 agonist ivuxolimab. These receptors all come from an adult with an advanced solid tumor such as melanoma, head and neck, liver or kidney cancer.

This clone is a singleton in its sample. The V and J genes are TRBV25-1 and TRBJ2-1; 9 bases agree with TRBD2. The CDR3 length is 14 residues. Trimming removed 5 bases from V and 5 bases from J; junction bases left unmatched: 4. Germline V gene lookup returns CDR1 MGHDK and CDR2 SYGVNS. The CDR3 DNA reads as TGTGCCAGCAGTAGTAGCGGGAGCAACAATGAGCAGTTCTTC. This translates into CASSSSGSNNEQFF.

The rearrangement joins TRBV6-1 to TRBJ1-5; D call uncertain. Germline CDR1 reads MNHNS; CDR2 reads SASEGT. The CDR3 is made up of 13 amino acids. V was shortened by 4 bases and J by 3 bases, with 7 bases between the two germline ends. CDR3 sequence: CASSGWDNQPQHF. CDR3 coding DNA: TGTGCCAGCAGTGGGTGGGACAATCAGCCCCAGCATTTT.

The CDR3 sequence: CASSLLGVNTDTQYF. CDR3 coding DNA: TGTGCCAGCAGTTTGTTAGGGGTGAACACAGATACGCAGTATTTT. The chain joins TRBV27 to TRBJ2-3, with D perhaps matching TRBD1 (5 bases). V was cut by 3 bases and J by 2 bases, with 12 bases left in between. This CDR3 has 15 residues. Germline V gives CDR1 MNHEY, CDR2 SMNVEV (reference sequence).

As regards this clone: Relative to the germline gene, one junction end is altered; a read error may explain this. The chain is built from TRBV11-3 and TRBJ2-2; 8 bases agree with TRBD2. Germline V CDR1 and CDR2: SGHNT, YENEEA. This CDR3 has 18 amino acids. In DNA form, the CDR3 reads TGTGCCAGCAGCTCCCTTCTACGAGCGGGAGTCTTACACCGGGGAGCTGTTTTT. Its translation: CASSSLLRAGVLHRGAVF. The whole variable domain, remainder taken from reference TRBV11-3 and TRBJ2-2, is EAGVVQSPRYKIIEKKQPVAFWCNPISGHNTLYWYLQNLGQGPELLIRYENEEAVDDSQLPKDRFSAERLKGVDSTLKIQPAELGDSAVYLCASSSLLRAGVLHRGAVFGEGSRLTVL.

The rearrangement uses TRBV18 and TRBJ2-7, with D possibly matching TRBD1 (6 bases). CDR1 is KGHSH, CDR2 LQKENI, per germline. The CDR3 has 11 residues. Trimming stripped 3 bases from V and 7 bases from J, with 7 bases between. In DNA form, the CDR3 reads TGTGCCAGCTCACCCCAGGGGGAGCAGTACTTC. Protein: CASSPQGEQYF.

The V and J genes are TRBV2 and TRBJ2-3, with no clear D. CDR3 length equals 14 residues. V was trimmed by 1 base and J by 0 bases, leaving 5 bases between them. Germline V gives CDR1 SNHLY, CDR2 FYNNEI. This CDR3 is CASSEGISTDTQYF. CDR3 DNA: TGTGCCAGCAGTGAAGGAATTAGCACAGATACGCAGTATTTT.

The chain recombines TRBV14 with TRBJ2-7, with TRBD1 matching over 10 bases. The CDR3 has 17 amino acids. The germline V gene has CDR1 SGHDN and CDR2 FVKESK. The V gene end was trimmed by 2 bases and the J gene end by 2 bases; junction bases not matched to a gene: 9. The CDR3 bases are TGTGCCAGCAGCCAAACTCGGGGACAGGGGACTCCCTACGAGCAGTACTTC. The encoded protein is CASSQTRGQGTPYEQYF. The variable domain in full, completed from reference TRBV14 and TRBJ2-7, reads EAGVTQFPSHSVIEKGQTVTLRCDPISGHDNLYWYRRVMGKEIKFLLHFVKESKQDESGMPNNRFLAERTGGTYSTLKVQPAELEDSGVYFCASSQTRGQGTPYEQYFGPGTRLTVT.

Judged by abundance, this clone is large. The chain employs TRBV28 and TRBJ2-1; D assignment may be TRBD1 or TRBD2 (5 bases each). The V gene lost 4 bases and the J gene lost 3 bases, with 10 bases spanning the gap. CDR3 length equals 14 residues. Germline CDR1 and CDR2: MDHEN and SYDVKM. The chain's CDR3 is CASSSGTDYNEQFF. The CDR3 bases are TGTGCCAGCAGTTCCGGGACGGACTACAATGAGCAGTTCTTC.

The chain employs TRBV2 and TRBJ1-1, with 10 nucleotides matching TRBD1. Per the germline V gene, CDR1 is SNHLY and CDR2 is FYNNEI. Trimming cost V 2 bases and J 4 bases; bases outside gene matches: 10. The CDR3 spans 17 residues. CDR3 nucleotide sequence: TGTGCCAGCAGTGAACGGGGGACAGGGGTCTTGTTCACTGAAGCTTTCTTT. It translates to CASSERGTGVLFTEAFF.

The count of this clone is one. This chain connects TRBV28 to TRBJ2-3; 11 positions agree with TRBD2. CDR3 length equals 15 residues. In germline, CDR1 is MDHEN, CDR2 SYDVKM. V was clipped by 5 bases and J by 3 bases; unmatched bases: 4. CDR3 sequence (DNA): TGTGCCAGCAGTACCGGGACTAGCGGTACAGATACGCAGTATTTT. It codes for CASSTGTSGTDTQYF. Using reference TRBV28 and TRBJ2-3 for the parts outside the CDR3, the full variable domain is DVKVTQSSRYLVKRTGEKVFLECVQDMDHENMFWYRQDPGLGLRLIYFSYDVKMKEKGDIPEGYSVSREKKERFSLILESASTNQTSMYLCASSTGTSGTDTQYFGPGTRLTVL.

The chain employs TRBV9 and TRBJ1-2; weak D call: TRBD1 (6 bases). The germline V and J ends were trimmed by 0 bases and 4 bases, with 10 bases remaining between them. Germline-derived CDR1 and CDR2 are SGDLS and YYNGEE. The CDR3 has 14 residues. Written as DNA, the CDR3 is TGTGCCAGCAGCGTAGCTAAGGACAGCTATGGCTACACCTTC. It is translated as CASSVAKDSYGYTF.

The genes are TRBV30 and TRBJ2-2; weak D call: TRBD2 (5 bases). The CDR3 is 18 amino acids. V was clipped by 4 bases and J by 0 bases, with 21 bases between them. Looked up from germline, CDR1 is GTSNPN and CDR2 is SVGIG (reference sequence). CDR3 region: CAWNTYRGAEPNTGELFF. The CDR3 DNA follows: TGTGCCTGGAACACATATCGGGGAGCGGAGCCGAACACCGGGGAGCTGTTTTTT.

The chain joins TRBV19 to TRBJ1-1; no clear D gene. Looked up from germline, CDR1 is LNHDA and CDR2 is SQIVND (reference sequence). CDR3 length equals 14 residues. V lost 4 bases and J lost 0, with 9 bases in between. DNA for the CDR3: TGTGCCAGTAGTACCGGACGTCTGAACACTGAAGCTTTCTTT. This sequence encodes CASSTGRLNTEAFF.

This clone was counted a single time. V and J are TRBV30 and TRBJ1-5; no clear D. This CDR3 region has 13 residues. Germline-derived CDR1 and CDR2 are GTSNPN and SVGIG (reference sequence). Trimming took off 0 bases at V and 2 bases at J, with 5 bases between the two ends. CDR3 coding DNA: TGTGCCTGGAGTGTGGACCGCAATCAGCCCCAGCATTTT. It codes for CAWSVDRNQPQHF.

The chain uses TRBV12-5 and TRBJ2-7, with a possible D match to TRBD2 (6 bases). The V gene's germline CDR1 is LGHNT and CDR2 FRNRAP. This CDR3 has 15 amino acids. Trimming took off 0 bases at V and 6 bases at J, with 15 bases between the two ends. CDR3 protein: CASGLVGTGDAEQYF. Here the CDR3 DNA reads TGTGCTAGTGGTTTGGTAGGGACGGGGGACGCCGAGCAGTACTTC.

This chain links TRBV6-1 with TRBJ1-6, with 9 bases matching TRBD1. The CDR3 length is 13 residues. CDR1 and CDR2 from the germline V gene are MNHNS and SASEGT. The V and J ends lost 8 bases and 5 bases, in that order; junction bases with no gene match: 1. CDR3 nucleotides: TGTGCCAGCGGGGACAGGGATAATTCACCCCTCCACTTT. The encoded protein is CASGDRDNSPLHF.

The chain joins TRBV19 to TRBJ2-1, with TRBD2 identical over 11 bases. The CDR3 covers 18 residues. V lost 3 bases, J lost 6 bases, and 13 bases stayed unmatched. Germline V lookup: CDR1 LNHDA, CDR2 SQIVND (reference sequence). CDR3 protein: CASSIPRTSGLNRNEQFF. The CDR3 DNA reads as TGTGCCAGTAGTATCCCCAGGACTAGCGGGCTTAACCGCAATGAGCAGTTCTTC.